The sequence of this T cell receptor beta chain was determined in a study of blood T cells in healthy people across ages (dated by TCRdb to 2014 to 2015). Background for the entire study: Template switching captured roughly one uniquely barcoded TCR beta cDNA molecule per two T cells in model experiments. To avoid experimental bias, donors of different ages were randomly spread across the sequencing lanes. Donors were grouped into four age groups: young (average about 15 years), middle-aged (under 40), aged (62) and long-lived (around 80). Two additional independent replicas of 1 million unique cDNA reads from the same blood draw were analyzed for two donors (one aged 18 to 29 and one aged 80 or older). The study measured age-related changes in TCR beta repertoire diversity using deep sequencing normalized with unique cDNA molecular identifiers. Paper-wide results and their limitations: Because profiling used bulk unsorted PBMCs, naive and antigen-experienced compartments could not be compared conclusively. A strong correlation was found between observed TCR beta diversity and the percentage of naive T cells measured by flow cytometry. Estimates of total diversity based on one million sequenced T cells were considered lower bounds and underestimates. As age increased, observed TCR beta diversity per million T cells dropped in a roughly linear way, and a significant reduction was already evident by age 40. Donor CMV infection status was unknown, potentially confounding age-related changes in expanded clonotypes. Compared with the aged group, the long-lived group had more naive CD4+ T cells, fewer expanded clones and increased TCR diversity, suggesting age selection.

The CDR3 runs 17 amino acids, cysteine and phenylalanine included. Of all the DNA, just the CDR3 is kept, 51 bases in frame from base 1. V is clipped by 0 bases and J by 1 base, and the sequence between their germline boundaries is 16 bases long. CDR1 and CDR2, looked up from the germline V gene, are SGDLS and YYNGEE. Systemically healthy Caucasian individuals from Russia, 39 in total and aged about 6 to 95 years, were included as donors. Ten milliliters of peripheral blood were drawn from each donor into EDTA-treated Vacutainer tubes. Ficoll-Paque density-gradient centrifugation was used to isolate PBMCs, with at least 7 million obtained per sample. Trizol reagent was used to extract total RNA from the PBMCs, yielding at least 5 micrograms per sample. For every donor, an aliquot of PBMCs went through flow cytometry to measure the percentages of naive CD45RAhigh/CD27high T cells. There are a few counts of this clonotype. Its antigen is unknown. The record has no base qualities; no much larger clone is one base away.

Library preparation employed 5' RACE. The sequencing machine was an Illumina HiSeq 2500. The second PCR ran for roughly 7 to 12 cycles and used a J-beta primer mix along with a sample-barcoded 5' primer. A template-switch 5' adaptor carrying 12 random nucleotides introduced a unique molecular identifier onto each TCR beta cDNA molecule. At least 2.5 million CDR3-containing paired-end reads were obtained from each sample. The Mint cDNA synthesis kit, primed by a TRBC-specific oligonucleotide, was used to synthesize first-strand cDNA from all RNA. All cDNA was treated with uracil-DNA glycosylase and then went through a first 18-cycle PCR with the universal primers M1SS and BC2_uni_R. The study's own analysis went as follows. For normalization, 1 million high-quality reads, each with a distinct molecular identifier, were randomly selected from each sample. Instead of being binned into consensus sequences, reads with shared molecular identifiers were discarded. MiTCR, set to a Q25 quality threshold and the strictest error-elimination algorithm, was used for CDR3 identification, clonotype clustering and error correction. A nonparametric unseen species model with Euler transformation was used to estimate lower-bound total TCR beta diversity. TCRdb trimmed the raw reads at Q25, called clones with MiXCR and kept productive beta chains. Identical CDR3 protein sequences are pooled into one entry, listed with their most common genes and DNA. TCRdb, rather than the study authors, made the V and J calls. The sample has 780,000 or so distinct CDR3 sequences on record, around 50% of them singletons. The ten most abundant clones make up roughly 24% of the sample.

The sequence derives from a man aged 35-49 years in good health. The specimen was blood. The V gene is TRBV9 and the J gene is TRBJ2-5; the D gene assignment is ambiguous. The sequenced DNA: TGTGCCAGCAGCGTAGAATCTGGCGGTCTGATCCAAGAGACCCAGTACTTC. This yields the protein CASSVESGGLIQETQYF.